The present T cell receptor (beta chain) was sequenced within a study of identical twins. Each cDNA held unique molecular identifiers, and template switching gave it a universal primer site. TCRdb ran MiXCR on the 5' RACE reads and lists one entry per CDR3 protein. Of around 230,000 distinct CDR3 sequences listed, around 6.5% are singletons. Germline CDR1 and CDR2: MNHEY and SVGEGT. Trimming pared 5 bases from V and 12 bases from J, leaving 11 bases between. The CDR3 consists of 11 residues. This clonotype was counted a few times. Its cognate antigen is unknown. Study-wide results and caveats: Where beta out-of-frame sequences were concerned, excess twin sharing was weaker.

This sample was shared with a second study, whose subject was T cells expressing NK-cell markers.

This chain joins TRBV6-2 or TRBV6-3 and TRBJ2-1; possible D gene TRBD2, 6 bases. Sequenced: CD8+ T cells sorted from blood. This TCR was sampled from a woman younger than 35 in good health. This chain's CDR3 is CASSTGLLQFF. The CDR3 DNA reads as TGTGCCAGCAGTACCGGACTATTGCAGTTCTTC.